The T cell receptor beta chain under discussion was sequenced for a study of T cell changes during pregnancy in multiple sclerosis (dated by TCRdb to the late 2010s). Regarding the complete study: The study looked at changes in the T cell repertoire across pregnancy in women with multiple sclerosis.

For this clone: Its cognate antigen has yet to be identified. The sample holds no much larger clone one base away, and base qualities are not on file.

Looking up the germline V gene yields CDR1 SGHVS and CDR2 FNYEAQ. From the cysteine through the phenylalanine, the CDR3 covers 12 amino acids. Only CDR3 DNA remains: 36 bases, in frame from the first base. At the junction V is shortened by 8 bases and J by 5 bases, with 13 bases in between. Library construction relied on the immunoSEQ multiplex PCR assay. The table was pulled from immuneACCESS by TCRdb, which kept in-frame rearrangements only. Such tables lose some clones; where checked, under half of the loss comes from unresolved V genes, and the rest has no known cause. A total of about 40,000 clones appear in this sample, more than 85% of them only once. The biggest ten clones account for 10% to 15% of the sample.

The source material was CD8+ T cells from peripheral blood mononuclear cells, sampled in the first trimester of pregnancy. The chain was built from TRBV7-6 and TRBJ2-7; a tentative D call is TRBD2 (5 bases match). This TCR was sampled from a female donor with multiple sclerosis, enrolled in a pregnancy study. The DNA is TGTGCCAGCGGAAATATCGGGGACGAGCAGTACTTC. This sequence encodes CASGNIGDEQYF.